The rows below give T cell receptor beta chains drawn from one sample of a study of patients and donors after allogeneic stem cell transplantation. TCRdb redid the calling of the RT-PCR reads with MiXCR, one entry per CDR3 protein. This repertoire shows about a million distinct CDR3 sequences, under 20% found once; its top ten account for about 6%. Input material: blood, either unsorted or a sorted T cell fraction (not recorded which). These receptor sequences come from a human donor who was either an allogeneic HSCT recipient or a stem cell or donor lymphocyte infusion donor (not recorded which). It is not recorded whose cells these are; they may come from a transplant donor. Each CDR3 is given with its conserved first and last residue. A D gene is named only where the DNA matches it firmly. Only part of the rows carry a size: once, few, many, or a class if the clone is expanded.

clone_size	v_call	d_call	j_call	cdr3_aa	cdr3_nt
NA	TRBV20-1	TRBD1	TRBJ1-1	CSARAGDRGNTEAFF	TGCAGTGCTAGAGCAGGGGACAGGGGGAACACTGAAGCTTTCTTT
few	TRBV7-6	TRBD1	TRBJ1-2	CASSLRDRKLSNYGYTF	TGTGCCAGCAGCTTAAGGGACAGAAAACTCTCTAACTATGGCTACACCTTC
NA	TRBV4-3	TRBD1	TRBJ2-1	CASSQDRDSRNEQFF	TGCGCCAGCAGCCAAGATAGGGACAGTAGAAATGAGCAGTTCTTC
NA	TRBV28	TRBD2	TRBJ2-4	CASSLGAGGPLAKNIQYF	TGTGCCAGCAGTTTAGGAGCGGGGGGGCCGTTGGCCAAAAACATTCAGTACTTC
many	TRBV5-6	NA	TRBJ1-6	CASSLAVVESYNSPLHF	TGTGCCAGCAGCTTGGCCGTTGTAGAGAGCTATAATTCACCCCTCCACTTT
few	TRBV10-3	TRBD2	TRBJ2-1	CAISGTSDSSYNEQFF	TGTGCCATCAGTGGGACTAGTGATAGCTCCTACAATGAGCAGTTCTTC
NA	TRBV20-1	NA	TRBJ1-2	CSASTRHSNGYTF	TGCAGTGCTAGCACCCGTCACTCCAATGGCTACACCTTC
many	TRBV20-1	TRBD1	TRBJ2-7	CSARTQGASYEQYF	TGCAGTGCTAGAACCCAGGGGGCCTCCTACGAGCAGTACTTC
few	TRBV10-3	TRBD1	TRBJ1-6	CAIRNRDSNSPLHF	TGTGCCATCAGGAACCGGGACAGTAATTCACCCCTCCACTTT
NA	TRBV5-1	NA	TRBJ2-7	CASSRGATTYEQYF	TGCGCCAGCAGCCGGGGCGCCACCACCTACGAGCAGTACTTC
few	TRBV5-1	NA	TRBJ2-5	CASSLSTPYQETQYF	TGCGCCAGCAGCCTTTCCACGCCATACCAAGAGACCCAGTACTTC
many	TRBV24-1	NA	TRBJ1-2	CATSDPTGNYGYTF	TGTGCCACCAGTGACCCGACGGGCAACTATGGCTACACCTTC
NA	TRBV14	TRBD2	TRBJ2-3	CASSQRSTGGSTDTQYF	TGTGCCAGCAGTCAACGATCGACGGGGGGTTCCACAGATACGCAGTATTTT
few	TRBV5-1	NA	TRBJ2-5	CASSSEGGFVETQYF	TGCGCCAGCAGCTCAGAAGGGGGTTTTGTAGAGACCCAGTACTTC
many	TRBV10-3	TRBD1	TRBJ1-5	CAISDGQGEPLGNQPQHF	TGTGCCATCAGTGACGGACAGGGGGAACCTCTTGGCAATCAGCCCCAGCATTTT
NA	TRBV20-1	NA	TRBJ1-4	CSAGSGVEKLFF	TGCAGTGCCGGGTCAGGGGTTGAAAAACTGTTTTTT
NA	TRBV7-8	NA	TRBJ1-2	CASSSHREGYTF	TGTGCCAGCAGCTCCCACAGGGAAGGCTACACCTTC
NA	TRBV6-5	TRBD1	TRBJ1-6	CASSSDRFGFSPLHF	TGTGCCAGCAGTTCGGACAGGTTTGGCTTTTCACCCCTCCACTTT
few	TRBV6-2/TRBV6-3	NA	TRBJ2-7	CASSPQGLHEQYF	TGTGCCAGCAGTCCCCAGGGACTCCACGAGCAGTACTTC
few	TRBV11-2	NA	TRBJ2-7	CASSLEIPISYEQYF	TGTGCCAGCAGCTTAGAAATTCCCATCTCCTACGAGCAGTACTTC
NA	TRBV20-1	NA	TRBJ2-3	CSARRQAAADTQYF	TGCAGTGCTAGACGACAGGCGGCGGCAGATACGCAGTATTTT
NA	TRBV2	TRBD2	TRBJ2-1	CASSEARLAGGSRNNEQFF	TGTGCCAGCAGTGAAGCCCGGCTAGCGGGAGGGTCTAGGAACAATGAGCAGTTCTTC
few	TRBV5-1	NA	TRBJ2-5	CASSPLTSQETQYF	TGCGCCAGCAGCCCTCTGACTAGCCAAGAGACCCAGTACTTC
few	TRBV12-3/TRBV12-4	NA	TRBJ1-5	CASSRGVLNQPQHF	TGTGCCAGCAGCCGAGGCGTGCTTAATCAGCCCCAGCATTTT
NA	TRBV12-3/TRBV12-4	TRBD2	TRBJ2-5	CASSYGLAGGGETQYF	TGTGCCAGCAGTTACGGACTAGCGGGGGGTGGGGAGACCCAGTACTTC
NA	TRBV5-1	NA	TRBJ2-7	CASSLEVRLDRGYEQYF	TGCGCCAGCAGCTTGGAAGTGCGGCTGGACAGAGGCTACGAGCAGTACTTC
few	TRBV2	TRBD1	TRBJ2-7	CASSVTGTGVHEQYF	TGTGCCAGCAGTGTTACCGGGACAGGGGTCCACGAGCAGTACTTC
few	TRBV12-3/TRBV12-4	TRBD1	TRBJ1-3	CASSLRGGPHSGNTIYF	TGTGCCAGCAGTTTAAGAGGGGGCCCCCACTCTGGAAACACCATATATTTT
NA	TRBV7-8	NA	TRBJ2-3	CASSLARPGSSTDTQYF	TGTGCCAGCAGCTTAGCGCGCCCCGGAAGTAGCACAGATACGCAGTATTTT